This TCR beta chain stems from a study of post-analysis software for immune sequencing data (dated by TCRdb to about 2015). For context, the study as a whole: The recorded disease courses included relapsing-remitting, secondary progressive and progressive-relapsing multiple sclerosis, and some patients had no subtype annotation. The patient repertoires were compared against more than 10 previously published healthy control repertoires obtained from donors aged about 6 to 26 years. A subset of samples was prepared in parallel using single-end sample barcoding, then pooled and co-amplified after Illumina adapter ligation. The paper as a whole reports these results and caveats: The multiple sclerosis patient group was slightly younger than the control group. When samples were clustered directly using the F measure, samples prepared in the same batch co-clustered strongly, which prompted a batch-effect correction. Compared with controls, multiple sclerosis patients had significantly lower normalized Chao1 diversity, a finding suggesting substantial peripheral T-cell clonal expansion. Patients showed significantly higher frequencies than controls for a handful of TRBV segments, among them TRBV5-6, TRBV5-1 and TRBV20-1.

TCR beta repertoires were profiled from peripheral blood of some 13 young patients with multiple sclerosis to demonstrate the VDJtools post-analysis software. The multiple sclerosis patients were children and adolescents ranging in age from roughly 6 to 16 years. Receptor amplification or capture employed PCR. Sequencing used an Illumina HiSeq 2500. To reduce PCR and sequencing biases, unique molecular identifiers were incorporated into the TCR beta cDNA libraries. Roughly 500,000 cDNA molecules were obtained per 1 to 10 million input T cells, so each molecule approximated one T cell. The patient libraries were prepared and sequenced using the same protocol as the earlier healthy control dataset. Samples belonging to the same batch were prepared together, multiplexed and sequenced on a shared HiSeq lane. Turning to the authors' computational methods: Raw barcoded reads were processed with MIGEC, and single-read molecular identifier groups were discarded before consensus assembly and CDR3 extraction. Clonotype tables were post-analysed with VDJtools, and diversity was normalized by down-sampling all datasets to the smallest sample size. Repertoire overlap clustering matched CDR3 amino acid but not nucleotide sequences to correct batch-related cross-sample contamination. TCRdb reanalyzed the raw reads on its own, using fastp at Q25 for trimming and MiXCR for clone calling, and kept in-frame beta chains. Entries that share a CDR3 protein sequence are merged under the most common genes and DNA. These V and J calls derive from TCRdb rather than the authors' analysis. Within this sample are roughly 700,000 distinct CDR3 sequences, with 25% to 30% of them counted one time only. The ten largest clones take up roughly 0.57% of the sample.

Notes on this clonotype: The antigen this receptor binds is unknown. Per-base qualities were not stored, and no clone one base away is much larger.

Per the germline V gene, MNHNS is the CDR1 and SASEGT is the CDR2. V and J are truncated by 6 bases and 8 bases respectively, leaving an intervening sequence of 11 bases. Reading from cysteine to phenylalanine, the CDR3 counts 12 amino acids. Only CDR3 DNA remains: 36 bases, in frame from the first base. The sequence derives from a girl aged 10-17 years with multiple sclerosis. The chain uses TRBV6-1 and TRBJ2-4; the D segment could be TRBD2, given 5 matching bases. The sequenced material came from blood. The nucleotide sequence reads TGTGCCAGCAGCCAGGTCGGGGACATTCAGTACTTC. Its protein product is CASSQVGDIQYF.